Given below is one TCR beta chain in context. There is no known antigen for this receptor. Within one base of it there is no much larger clone, and no base qualities were kept. The CDR3 runs 15 amino acids, cysteine and phenylalanine included. The read is trimmed to its CDR3 DNA, 45 bases read in frame from base 1. The germline V and J ends show losses of 5 bases and 3 bases respectively, and no gene match explains 9 bases of the junction. Taken from the germline V gene (reference sequence), the CDR1 and CDR2 loops are LGHDT and YNNKEL. These data come from a study of identical twins (dated by TCRdb to about 2016). In the study overall: TCR alpha and beta repertoires from monozygotic twins, unrelated adults of various ages and cord blood were deep-sequenced to test whether fetal clonotypes persist. To rule out contamination, replicate twin experiments were performed at different times with different library preparation protocols. The paper's findings and limits, for the study overall: Excess twin sharing in beta out-of-frame sequences was weaker because fewer shared sequences lowered the signal-to-noise ratio. Abundant cord blood beta clonotypes had fewer insertions, young adult naive repertoires showed a similar but weaker trend, and memory repertoires showed no such trend. Invariant T cells such as MAIT and iNKT could partly confound zero-insertion analyses, though diverse VJ usage argued against this for most clonotypes. In monozygotic twins, out-of-frame TCR alpha sharing was systematically underestimated by recombination models, although the models agreed with sharing between unrelated individuals. Compared with coincidental sharing between unrelated individuals, an excess of low generation-probability sequences was observed among out-of-frame TCR alpha sequences shared between twins. Because the same donors could not be followed over many years, the conclusions relied on cross-sectional statistical analysis.

The library was produced with 5' RACE. The sequencing machine was an Illumina HiSeq 2000. Template switching introduced a universal primer binding site; the final cDNA contained a unique molecular identifier, enabling accurate counting of TCR cDNA molecules. First-strand cDNA for TCR alpha and beta chains was synthesized from specific primers in the conserved constant-segment region. Each cDNA library was double barcoded, with a SMART-Mk sample barcode plus Illumina barcodes, to control for contamination. TruSeq adapter sequences and Illumina sample barcodes were added in two successive PCR steps. The Illumina HiSeq platform was used with custom primers to sequence TCR alpha and beta cDNA libraries. The original methods were these. MiGEC processed the raw reads to extract unique molecular identifiers, while MiXCR was used to determine the CDR3 positions. Recombination models were inferred per individual with the repgenHMM and IGoR tools using an EM algorithm. Shared clonotype analysis was performed with the tcR package in R, normalizing sharing by the product of cloneset sizes. To study raw recombination without the effects of thymic and clonal selection, out-of-frame nonproductive sequences were analyzed. The public reads were reprocessed in TCRdb via fastp at Q25 and MiXCR, keeping in-frame beta chains. Rows are unified per CDR3 protein, each entry keeping the most common DNA and genes. These V and J calls derive from TCRdb rather than the authors' analysis. A total of roughly 350,000 distinct CDR3 sequences appear in this sample, 8.5% to 10% of them only once. Clones ranked in the top ten supply roughly 8.7% of the sample.

Every donor was a healthy Caucasian. The study also sequenced three unrelated non-twin adults: a male aged 18 to 29, a male aged 50 to 59 and a female aged 50 to 59. Miltenyi CD45RO+ enrichment and human naive T-cell isolation kits were used to isolate memory (CD45RO+) and naive T cells from PBMC. Specimen: naive T cells sorted from blood. The meaning of the sample's cell subset or site label: cells isolated with a human naive T-cell isolation kit. The rearrangement joined TRBV3-1 to TRBJ2-7; 8 of the junction bases match TRBD1. The TCR comes from a woman aged 50 to 65 in good health. The DNA reads TGTGCCAGCAGCTCCGCCGGACAGGGCTACTACGAGCAGTACTTC. Protein translation: CASSSAGQGYYEQYF.